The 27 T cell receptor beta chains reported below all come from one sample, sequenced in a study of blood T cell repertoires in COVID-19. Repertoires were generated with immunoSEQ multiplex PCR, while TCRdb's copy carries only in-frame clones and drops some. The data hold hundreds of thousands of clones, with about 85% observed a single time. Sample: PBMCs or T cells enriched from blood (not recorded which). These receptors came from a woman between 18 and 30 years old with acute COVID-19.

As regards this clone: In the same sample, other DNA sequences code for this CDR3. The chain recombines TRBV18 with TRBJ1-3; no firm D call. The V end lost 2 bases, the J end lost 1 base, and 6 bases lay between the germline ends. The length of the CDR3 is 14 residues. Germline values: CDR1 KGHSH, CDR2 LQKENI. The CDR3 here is CASSPEASGNTIYF. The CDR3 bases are TGTGCCAGCTCACCAGAGGCTTCTGGAAACACCATATATTTT.

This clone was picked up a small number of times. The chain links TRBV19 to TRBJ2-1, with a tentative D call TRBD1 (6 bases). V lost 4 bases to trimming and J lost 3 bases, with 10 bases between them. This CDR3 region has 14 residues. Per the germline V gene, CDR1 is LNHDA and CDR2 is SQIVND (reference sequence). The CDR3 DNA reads TGTGCCAGTAGTAGCACAGGGTACTACAATGAGCAGTTCTTC. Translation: CASSSTGYYNEQFF. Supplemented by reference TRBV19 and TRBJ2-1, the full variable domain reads DGGITQSPKYLFRKEGQNVTLSCEQNLNHDAMYWYRQDPGQGLRLIYYSQIVNDFQKGDIAEGYSVSREKKESFPLTVTSAQKNPTAFYLCASSSTGYYNEQFFGPGTRLTVL.

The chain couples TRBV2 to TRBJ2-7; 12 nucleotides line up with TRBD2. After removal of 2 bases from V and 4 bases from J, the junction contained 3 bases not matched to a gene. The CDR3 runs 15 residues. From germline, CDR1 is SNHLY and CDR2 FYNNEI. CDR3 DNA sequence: TGTGCCAGCAGTGAATCTAGCGGGAGGGGTTACGAGCAGTACTTC. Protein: CASSESSGRGYEQYF.

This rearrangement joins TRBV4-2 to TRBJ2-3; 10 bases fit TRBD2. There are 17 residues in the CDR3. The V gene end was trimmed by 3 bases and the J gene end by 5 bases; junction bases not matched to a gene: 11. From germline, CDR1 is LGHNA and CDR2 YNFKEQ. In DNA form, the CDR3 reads TGTGCCAGCAGCCACTATATAGCGGGGGGTGGAGAAGATACGCAGTATTTT. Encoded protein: CASSHYIAGGGEDTQYF.

The CDR3 here is CASSQLAGAYEQYF. As DNA, the CDR3 is TGTGCCAGTAGTCAACTAGCGGGAGCGTACGAGCAGTACTTC. The V and J genes are TRBV19 and TRBJ2-7; 11 bases match TRBD2. Unmatched junction bases numbered 4, after V lost 5 bases and J lost 4 bases. The CDR3 consists of 14 residues. CDR1 is LNHDA, CDR2 SQIVND, per germline (reference sequence). The variable domain in full, completed from reference TRBV19 and TRBJ2-7, reads DGGITQSPKYLFRKEGQNVTLSCEQNLNHDAMYWYRQDPGQGLRLIYYSQIVNDFQKGDIAEGYSVSREKKESFPLTVTSAQKNPTAFYLCASSQLAGAYEQYFGPGTRLTVT.

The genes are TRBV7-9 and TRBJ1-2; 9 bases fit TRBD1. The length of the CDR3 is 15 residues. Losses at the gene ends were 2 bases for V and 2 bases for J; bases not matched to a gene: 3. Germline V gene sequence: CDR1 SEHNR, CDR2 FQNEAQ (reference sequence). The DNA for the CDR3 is TGTGCCAGCAGCTTACGGACAGGGGACAACTATGGCTACACCTTC. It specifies CASSLRTGDNYGYTF.

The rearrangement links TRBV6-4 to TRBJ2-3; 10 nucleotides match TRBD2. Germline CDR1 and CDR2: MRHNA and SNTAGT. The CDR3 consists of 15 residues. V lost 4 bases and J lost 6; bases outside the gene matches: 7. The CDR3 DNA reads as TGTGCCAGCAGTGTAACTAGCGGGATTGGGGATACGCAGTATTTT. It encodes CASSVTSGIGDTQYF.

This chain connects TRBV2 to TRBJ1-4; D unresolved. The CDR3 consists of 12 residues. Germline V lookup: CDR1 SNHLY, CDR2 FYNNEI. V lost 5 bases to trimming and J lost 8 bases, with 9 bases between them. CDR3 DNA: TGTGCCAGCAGTTGGGCCAAAGAAAAACTGTTTTTT. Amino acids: CASSWAKEKLFF.

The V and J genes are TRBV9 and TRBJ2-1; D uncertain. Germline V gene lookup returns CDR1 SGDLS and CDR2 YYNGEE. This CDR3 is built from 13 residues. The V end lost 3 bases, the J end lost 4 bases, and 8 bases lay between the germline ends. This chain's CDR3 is CASSEENYNEQFF. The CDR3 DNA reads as TGTGCCAGCAGCGAGGAGAATTACAATGAGCAGTTCTTC.

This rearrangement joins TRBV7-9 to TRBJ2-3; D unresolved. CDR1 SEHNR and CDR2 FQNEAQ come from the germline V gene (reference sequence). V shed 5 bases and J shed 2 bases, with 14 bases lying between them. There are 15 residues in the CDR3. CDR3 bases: TGTGCCAGCAGCCGAGCCTTAAGCCCCACAGATACGCAGTATTTT. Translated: CASSRALSPTDTQYF.

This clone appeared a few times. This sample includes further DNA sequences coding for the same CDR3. The CDR3 nucleotides read TGCGCCAGCAGGGAGAGTCCTACTAGCACAGATACGCAGTATTTT. As protein: CASRESPTSTDTQYF. The chain employs TRBV10-2 and TRBJ2-3; D gene uncertain. Germline values: CDR1 WSHSY, CDR2 SAAADI. The V end lost 6 bases, the J end lost 0 bases, and 13 bases lay between the germline ends. The CDR3 has 15 amino acids.

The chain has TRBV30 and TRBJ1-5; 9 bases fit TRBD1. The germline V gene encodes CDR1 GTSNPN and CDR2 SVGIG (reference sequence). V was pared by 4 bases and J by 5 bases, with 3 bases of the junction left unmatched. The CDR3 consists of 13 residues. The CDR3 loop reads CAWTTGGDQPQHF. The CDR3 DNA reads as TGTGCCTGGACAACAGGGGGCGATCAGCCCCAGCATTTT.

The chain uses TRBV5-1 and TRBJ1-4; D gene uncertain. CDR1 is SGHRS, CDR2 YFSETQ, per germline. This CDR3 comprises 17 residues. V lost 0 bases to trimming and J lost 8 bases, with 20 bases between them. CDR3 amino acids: CASSLGDFRRVGEKLFF. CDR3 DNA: TGCGCCAGCAGCTTGGGGGATTTCAGGAGGGTAGGGGAAAAACTGTTTTTT. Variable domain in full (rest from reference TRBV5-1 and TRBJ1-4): KAGVTQTPRYLIKTRGQQVTLSCSPISGHRSVSWYQQTPGQGLQFLFEYFSETQRNKGNFPGRFSGRQFSNSRSEMNVSTLELGDSALYLCASSLGDFRRVGEKLFFGSGTQLSVL.

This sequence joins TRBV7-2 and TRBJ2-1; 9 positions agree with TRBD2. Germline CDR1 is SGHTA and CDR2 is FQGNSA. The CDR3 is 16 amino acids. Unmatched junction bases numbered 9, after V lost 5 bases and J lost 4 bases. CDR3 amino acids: CASSVLSGSSYNEQFF. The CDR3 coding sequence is TGTGCCAGCAGCGTTCTTAGCGGGAGTTCTTACAATGAGCAGTTCTTC. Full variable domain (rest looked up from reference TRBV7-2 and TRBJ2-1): GAGVSQSPSNKVTEKGKDVELRCDPISGHTALYWYRQSLGQGLEFLIYFQGNSAPDKSGLPSDRFSAERTGGSVSTLTIQRTQQEDSAVYLCASSVLSGSSYNEQFFGPGTRLTVL.

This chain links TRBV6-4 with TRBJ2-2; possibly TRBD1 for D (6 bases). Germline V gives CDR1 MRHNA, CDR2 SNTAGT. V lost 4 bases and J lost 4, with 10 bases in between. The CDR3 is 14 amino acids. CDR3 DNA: TGTGCCAGCAGTGGTCCAGGGGTCACCGGGGAGCTGTTTTTT. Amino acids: CASSGPGVTGELFF.

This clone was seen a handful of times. The CDR3 DNA reads as TGTGCCAGCAGCCTACCCAGGACAGGGGCGAACGATGAAAAACTGTTTTTT. This gives the protein CASSLPRTGANDEKLFF. The chain couples TRBV5-5 to TRBJ1-4, with 9 bases that match TRBD1. CDR1 and CDR2 (germline): SGHKS, YYEKEE (reference sequence). The CDR3 loop spans 17 amino acids. J lost 6 bases, V lost 4 bases, and 13 bases had no gene match.

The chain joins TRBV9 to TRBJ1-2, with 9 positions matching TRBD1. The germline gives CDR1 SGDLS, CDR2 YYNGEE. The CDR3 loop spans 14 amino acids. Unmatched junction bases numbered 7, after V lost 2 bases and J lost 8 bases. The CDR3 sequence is CASSVGGQGYGYTF. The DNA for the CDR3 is TGTGCCAGCAGCGTTGGGGGACAGGGATACGGCTACACCTTC.

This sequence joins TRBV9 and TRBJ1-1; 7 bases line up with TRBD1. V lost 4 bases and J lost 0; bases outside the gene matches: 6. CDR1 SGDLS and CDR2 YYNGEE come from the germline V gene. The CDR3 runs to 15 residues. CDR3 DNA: TGTGCCAGCAGCCCAGGGGGGACCATGAACACTGAAGCTTTCTTT. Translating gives CASSPGGTMNTEAFF.

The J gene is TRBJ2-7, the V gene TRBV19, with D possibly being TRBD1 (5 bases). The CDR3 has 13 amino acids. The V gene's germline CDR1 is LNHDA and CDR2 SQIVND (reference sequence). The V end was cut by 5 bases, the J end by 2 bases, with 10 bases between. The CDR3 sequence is CASSSQGAYEQYF. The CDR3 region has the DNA TGTGCCAGTAGTTCTCAGGGTGCCTACGAGCAGTACTTC.

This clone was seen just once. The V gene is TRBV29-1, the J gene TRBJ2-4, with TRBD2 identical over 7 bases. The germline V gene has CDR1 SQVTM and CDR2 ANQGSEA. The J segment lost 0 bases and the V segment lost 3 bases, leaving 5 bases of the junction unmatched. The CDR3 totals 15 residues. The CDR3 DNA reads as TGCAGCGTTGAGGGGGGGAGCCTAGCCAAAAACATTCAGTACTTC. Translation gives CSVEGGSLAKNIQYF.

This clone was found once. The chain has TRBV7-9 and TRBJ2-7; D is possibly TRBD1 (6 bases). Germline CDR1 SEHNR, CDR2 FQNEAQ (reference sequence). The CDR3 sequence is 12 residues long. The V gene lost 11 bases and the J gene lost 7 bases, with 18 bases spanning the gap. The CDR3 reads CAGDRLLNEQYF. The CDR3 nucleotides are TGTGCCGGTGACAGGTTACTTAATGAGCAGTACTTC.

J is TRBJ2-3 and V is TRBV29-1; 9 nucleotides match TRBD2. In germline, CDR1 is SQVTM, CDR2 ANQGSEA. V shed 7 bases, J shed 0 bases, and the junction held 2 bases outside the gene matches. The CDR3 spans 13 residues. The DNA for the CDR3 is TGCAGCGGGACTAGCGCAAGCACAGATACGCAGTATTTT. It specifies CSGTSASTDTQYF.

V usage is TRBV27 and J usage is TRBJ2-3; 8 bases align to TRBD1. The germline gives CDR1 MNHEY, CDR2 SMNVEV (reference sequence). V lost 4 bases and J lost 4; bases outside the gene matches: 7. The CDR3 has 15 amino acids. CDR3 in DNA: TGTGCCAGCAGTTATCGGACAGGGAAGGCAGATACGCAGTATTTT. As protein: CASSYRTGKADTQYF.

The CDR3 region is CASSLGTGAGIAGNTIYF. The DNA for the CDR3 is TGTGCCAGCAGCTTAGGGACAGGGGCAGGGATCGCTGGAAACACCATATATTTT. The genes are TRBV5-4 and TRBJ1-3; TRBD1 matches at 10 bases. The CDR3 runs to 18 residues. The V segment lost 2 bases and the J segment 2 bases; nucleotides outside the gene matches: 10. Germline lookup yields CDR1 SGHNT and CDR2 YYREEE (reference sequence).

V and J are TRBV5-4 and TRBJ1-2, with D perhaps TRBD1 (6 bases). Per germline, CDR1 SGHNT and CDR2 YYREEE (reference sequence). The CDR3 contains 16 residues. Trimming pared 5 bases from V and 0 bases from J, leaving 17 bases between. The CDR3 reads CASRRNTGLANYGYTF. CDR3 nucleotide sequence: TGTGCCAGCAGGCGTAATACAGGGTTAGCTAACTATGGCTACACCTTC.

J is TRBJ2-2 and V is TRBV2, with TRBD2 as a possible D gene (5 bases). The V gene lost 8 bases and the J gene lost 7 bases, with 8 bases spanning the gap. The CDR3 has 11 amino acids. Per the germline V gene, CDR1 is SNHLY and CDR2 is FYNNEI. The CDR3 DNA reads TGTGCCAGCGAGGGAAACGGGGAGCTGTTTTTT. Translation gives CASEGNGELFF.

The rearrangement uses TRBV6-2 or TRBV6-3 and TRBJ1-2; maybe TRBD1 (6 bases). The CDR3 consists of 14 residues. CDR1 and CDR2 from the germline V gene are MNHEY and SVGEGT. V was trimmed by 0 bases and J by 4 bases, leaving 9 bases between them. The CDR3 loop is CASSYSTGTYGYTF. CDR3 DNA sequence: TGTGCCAGCAGTTACTCCACAGGGACCTATGGCTACACCTTC.